The clone carrying this T cell receptor beta chain came up a few times. What it recognizes is unknown. The germline CDR1 and CDR2 sequences are LGHNT and FRNRAP. This CDR3 is built from 17 residues. Trimming pared 7 bases from V and 5 bases from J, leaving 24 bases between. The data stem from a study of T cell responses to AZD1222 COVID-19 vaccine. Both about-4-week and about-12-week second-dose recipients were combined. The method was immunoSEQ multiplex PCR; TCRdb's version includes in-frame clones alone and lacks a portion of them. This sample has under 95,000 clones, with about 90% found just once. General study results and limits: Among the donors, most were white British and more were female, and clonal diversity was possibly underestimated. A rise in Spike-specific TCR breadth and depth followed two AZD1222 doses. Among spike-specific TCRs, nearly half reportedly target unmutated variant regions.

The specimen comprised peripheral blood, sampled 28 days after the second AZD1222 dose. This clonotype originated in an adult who received the AZD1222 COVID-19 vaccine. J is TRBJ1-5 and V is TRBV12-5; D may be TRBD1 (5 bases). CDR3 loop: CASAFTLTGVVDQPQHF. The CDR3 bases are TGTGCTAGTGCCTTTACCCTGACGGGGGTAGTGGATCAGCCCCAGCATTTT.